The rows below give T cell receptor beta chains drawn from one sample of a study of shared clonotypes between healthy human individuals. Profiled with immunoSEQ multiplex PCR; TCRdb holds only in-frame clones, not every one. The sample lists 2 million to 2.5 million clones; around 93% were seen once. The sequenced sample consisted of naive CD4+ T cells from PBMCs. Every receptor here comes from a man younger than 35 in good health. Some clones in this sample may be carry-over from other donors' samples. The CDR3 runs from the conserved cysteine through the conserved F or W. The order of the fields is V gene, J gene, CDR3 protein.

v_gene: TRBV29-1; j_gene: TRBJ2-7; CDR3aa: CSVYREEQYF
v_gene: TRBV15; j_gene: TRBJ2-7; CDR3aa: CATSITGREQYF
v_gene: TRBV6-1; j_gene: TRBJ2-3; CDR3aa: CASRWGVTDTQYF
v_gene: TRBV28; j_gene: TRBJ2-3; CDR3aa: CASSPGLVLDTQYF
v_gene: TRBV4-3; j_gene: TRBJ1-2; CDR3aa: CASSQGGRGNYGYTF
v_gene: TRBV5-1; j_gene: TRBJ2-3; CDR3aa: CASSLVGQYTDTQYF
v_gene: TRBV5-4; j_gene: TRBJ2-1; CDR3aa: CASSLSSLAGALHEQFF
v_gene: TRBV5-5; j_gene: TRBJ1-1; CDR3aa: CASSSGSPGAFF
v_gene: TRBV11-3; j_gene: TRBJ2-2; CDR3aa: CASSPRVGDTGELFF
v_gene: TRBV19; j_gene: TRBJ1-2; CDR3aa: CASTILGQGGYTF
v_gene: TRBV19; j_gene: TRBJ1-2; CDR3aa: CASYDYGYTF
v_gene: TRBV10-1; j_gene: TRBJ2-2; CDR3aa: CASSDSGRTNTGELFF
v_gene: TRBV9; j_gene: TRBJ1-2; CDR3aa: CASSPGGTGSYGYTF
v_gene: TRBV2; j_gene: TRBJ1-4; CDR3aa: CASSEAIGTYRTEKLFF
v_gene: TRBV9; j_gene: TRBJ2-1; CDR3aa: CASSVIGSPDYNEQFF
v_gene: TRBV6-1; j_gene: TRBJ2-5; CDR3aa: CASSLRDTREETQYF
v_gene: TRBV7-8; j_gene: TRBJ1-4; CDR3aa: CATRRDTRRTNEKLFF
v_gene: TRBV19; j_gene: TRBJ2-6; CDR3aa: CASSPGNSGANVLTF
v_gene: TRBV11-2; j_gene: TRBJ2-7; CDR3aa: CASSRGGPEQYF
v_gene: TRBV11-2; j_gene: TRBJ1-1; CDR3aa: CASSPPNKNTEAFF
v_gene: TRBV2; j_gene: TRBJ1-2; CDR3aa: CASSEAGQQGYGYTF
v_gene: TRBV2; j_gene: TRBJ2-1; CDR3aa: CASGRESSYNEQFF
v_gene: TRBV7-3; j_gene: TRBJ2-2; CDR3aa: CASSLRPGGELTGELFF
v_gene: TRBV27; j_gene: TRBJ2-2; CDR3aa: CASSNPHGLLGNTGELFF
v_gene: TRBV29-1; j_gene: TRBJ2-3; CDR3aa: CSVNGDTQYF
v_gene: TRBV6-6; j_gene: .; CDR3aa: CASSYSGTFYEQYF
v_gene: TRBV21-1; j_gene: TRBJ2-7; CDR3aa: CASSRRDRTLTYEQYF